These 8 T cell receptor beta chains were sequenced from one sample in a study of OX40 agonist ivuxolimab in advanced cancers. Clones were sequenced by immunoSEQ multiplex PCR, and TCRdb holds only the in-frame ones, with some missing. The data contain 40,000 to 50,000 clones, about 86% of them singletons. Sequences were derived from CD4+ or CD8+ T cells sorted from blood, sampled in a trial of the OX40 agonist ivuxolimab. The receptors derive from an adult with an advanced solid tumor such as melanoma, head and neck, liver or kidney cancer.

The chain has TRBV9 and TRBJ2-1, with 7 bases fitting TRBD2. CDR3 size: 18 residues. The germline CDR1 and CDR2 sequences are SGDLS and YYNGEE. The V segment lost 4 bases and the J segment 7 bases; nucleotides outside the gene matches: 20. The CDR3 sequence is CASSPRGSAGGRINEQFF. DNA of the CDR3: TGTGCCAGCAGCCCACGAGGATCCGCTGGCGGGAGAATAAATGAGCAGTTCTTC.

For this clone: This may stem from a read error, because a much larger clone lies one nucleotide away. The V call is TRBV19, the J call TRBJ1-2; 7 bases map to TRBD1. The CDR3 loop spans 13 amino acids. The germline V gene encodes CDR1 LNHDA and CDR2 SQIVND (reference sequence). This CDR3 reads CVSIPAGTDGYTF. As DNA, the CDR3 is TGTGTCAGTATCCCCGCCGGGACAGACGGCTACACCTTC.

The chain couples TRBV13 to TRBJ2-2, with D unclear. Per germline, CDR1 PRHDT and CDR2 FYEKMQ (reference sequence). V was trimmed by 3 bases and J by 1 base, leaving 9 bases between them. The CDR3 consists of 15 residues. CDR3 nucleotides: TGTGCCAGCAGCTTCCCACATGAGAACACCGGGGAGCTGTTTTTT. This encodes CASSFPHENTGELFF.

This sequence joins TRBV12-5 and TRBJ1-1; D remains unclear. Germline CDR1 LGHNT, CDR2 FRNRAP. The germline V and J ends were trimmed by 2 bases and 3 bases, with 10 bases remaining between them. The CDR3 runs to 14 residues. CDR3 protein: CASGLWTVHTEAFF. CDR3 DNA: TGTGCTAGTGGTTTGTGGACGGTACACACTGAAGCTTTCTTT.

The chain combines TRBV4-1 with TRBJ1-1; the D is unclear. V was trimmed by 0 bases and J by 5 bases, leaving 10 bases between them. Germline V CDR1 and CDR2: MGHRA, YSYEKL. CDR3 size: 14 residues. CDR3 amino acids: CASSQDIGGTEAFF. In DNA form, the CDR3 reads TGCGCCAGCAGCCAAGATATCGGTGGAACTGAAGCTTTCTTT.

J is TRBJ1-4 and V is TRBV7-8, with D maybe TRBD1 (5 bases). This CDR3 is built from 18 residues. V was cut by 1 base and J by 4 bases, with 19 bases left in between. In germline, CDR1 is SGHVS, CDR2 FQNEAQ. CDR3 in DNA: TGTGCCAGCAGCTTAGTCCATACCCCCGGGACCAGTAATGAAAAACTGTTTTTT. The encoded protein is CASSLVHTPGTSNEKLFF.

The chain uses TRBV6-4 and TRBJ2-5, with a tentative D call TRBD2 (5 bases). Trimming shortened V by 2 bases and J by 5 bases, and 6 bases separated the two germline ends. This CDR3 comprises 12 residues. Germline V gene lookup returns CDR1 MRHNA and CDR2 SNTAGT. CDR3 region: CASSDGEETQYF. CDR3 nucleotides: TGTGCCAGCAGTGACGGGGAGGAGACCCAGTACTTC.

Within the sample, this clone is medium-sized. The rearrangement links TRBV5-5 to TRBJ2-1, with D maybe TRBD1 (6 bases). Germline lookup yields CDR1 SGHKS and CDR2 YYEKEE (reference sequence). V lost 4 bases and J 0 bases, leaving 20 bases between the germline ends. The CDR3 spans 18 residues. CDR3 protein: CASSLLQGPHSSYNEQFF. In DNA, the CDR3 is TGTGCCAGCAGCCTCCTCCAGGGGCCGCACAGCTCCTACAATGAGCAGTTCTTC.